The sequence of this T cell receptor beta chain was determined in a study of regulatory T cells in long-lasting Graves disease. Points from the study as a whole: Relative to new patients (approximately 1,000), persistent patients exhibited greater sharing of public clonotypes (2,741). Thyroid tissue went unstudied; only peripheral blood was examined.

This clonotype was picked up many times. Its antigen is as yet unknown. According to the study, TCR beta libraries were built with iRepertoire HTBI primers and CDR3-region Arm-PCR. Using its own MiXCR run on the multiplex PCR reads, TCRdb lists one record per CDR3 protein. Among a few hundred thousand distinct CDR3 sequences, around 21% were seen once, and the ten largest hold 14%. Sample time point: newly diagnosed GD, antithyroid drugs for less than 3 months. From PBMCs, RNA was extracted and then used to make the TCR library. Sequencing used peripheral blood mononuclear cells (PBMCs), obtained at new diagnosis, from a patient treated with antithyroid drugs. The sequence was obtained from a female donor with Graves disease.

DNA of the CDR3: TGCAGTGCTAGATCTGAAGCGGGAAACTCCTACAATGAGCAGTTCTTC. Translated, it gives CSARSEAGNSYNEQFF. V is TRBV20-1 and J is TRBJ2-1; 7 bases align to TRBD2. Germline V gene sequence: CDR1 DFQATT, CDR2 SNEGSKA (reference sequence). This CDR3 has 16 amino acids. V was clipped by 2 bases and J by 0 bases; unmatched bases: 7.